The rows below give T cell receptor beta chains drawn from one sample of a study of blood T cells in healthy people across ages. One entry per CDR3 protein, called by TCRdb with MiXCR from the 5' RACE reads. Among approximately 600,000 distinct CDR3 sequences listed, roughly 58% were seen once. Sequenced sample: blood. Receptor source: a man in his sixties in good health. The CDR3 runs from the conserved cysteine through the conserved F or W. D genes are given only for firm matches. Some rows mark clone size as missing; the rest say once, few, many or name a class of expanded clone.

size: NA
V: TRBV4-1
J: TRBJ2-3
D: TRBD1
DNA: TGCGCCAGCAGCCAAGATCTGACAGGGATAGATACGCAGTATTTT
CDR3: CASSQDLTGIDTQYF

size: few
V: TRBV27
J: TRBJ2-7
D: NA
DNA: TGTGCCAGCAGTTCAGGGACATTAAACTACGAGCAGTACTTC
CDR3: CASSSGTLNYEQYF

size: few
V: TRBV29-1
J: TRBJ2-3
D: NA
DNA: TGCAGCGTGTACGCCCCCCCCGCGGGAGATACGCAGTATTTT
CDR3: CSVYAPPAGDTQYF

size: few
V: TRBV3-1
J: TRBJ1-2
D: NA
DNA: TGTGCCAGCAGCCAAGGGGGCTCGGACTATGGCTACACCTTC
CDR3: CASSQGGSDYGYTF

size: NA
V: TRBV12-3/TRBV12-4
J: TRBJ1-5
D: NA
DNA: TGTGCCAGCAGTTTAGCTGCGGCGGGCAATCAGCCCCAGCATTTT
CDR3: CASSLAAAGNQPQHF

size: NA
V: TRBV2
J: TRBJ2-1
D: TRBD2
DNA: TGTGCCAGCACCAAAAGGGCGGGACTAGGGGATAATGAGCAGTTCTTC
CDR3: CASTKRAGLGDNEQFF

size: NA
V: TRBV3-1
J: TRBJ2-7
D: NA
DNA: TGTGCCAGCGGCTCGGGGGCGTCCTACGAGCAGTACTTC
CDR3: CASGSGASYEQYF

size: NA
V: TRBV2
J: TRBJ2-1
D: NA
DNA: TGTGCCAGCAGTAAGGACAATGAGCAGTTCTTC
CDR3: CASSKDNEQFF

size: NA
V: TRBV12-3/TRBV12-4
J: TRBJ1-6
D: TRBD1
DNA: TGTGCCAGCACCTACGGACAGGGGGATTCACCCCTCCACTTT
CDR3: CASTYGQGDSPLHF

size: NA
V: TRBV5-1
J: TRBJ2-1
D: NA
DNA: TGCGCCAGCAGCTTATGGGGAGCCGGGGAGCAGTTCTTC
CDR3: CASSLWGAGEQFF

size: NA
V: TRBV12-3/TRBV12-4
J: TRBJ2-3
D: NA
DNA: TGTGCCAGCACACCGAGAGTGGGCAGAGATACGCAGTATTTT
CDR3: CASTPRVGRDTQYF

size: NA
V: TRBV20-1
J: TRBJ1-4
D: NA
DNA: TGCAGTGCTAGAGACAGAACAGGGACAACTAATGAAAAACTGTTTTTT
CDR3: CSARDRTGTTNEKLFF

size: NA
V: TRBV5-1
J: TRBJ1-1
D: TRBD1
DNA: TGCGCCAGCAGCCGGGGACAGGCGGCGGGTGAAGCTTTCTTT
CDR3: CASSRGQAAGEAFF

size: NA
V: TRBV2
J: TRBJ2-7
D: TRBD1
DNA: TGTGCCAGCACCCCGGGACAGGGTTACAGTGAGCAGTACTTC
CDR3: CASTPGQGYSEQYF

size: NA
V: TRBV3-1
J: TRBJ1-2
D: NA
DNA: TGTGCCAGCAGCCAAGAGGGCAGGGTCGGCTATGGCTACACCTTC
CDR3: CASSQEGRVGYGYTF

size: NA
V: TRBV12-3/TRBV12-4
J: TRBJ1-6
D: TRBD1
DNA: TGTGCCAGCAGTTTGGGACAGGGGCTTTCACCCCTCCACTTT
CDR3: CASSLGQGLSPLHF

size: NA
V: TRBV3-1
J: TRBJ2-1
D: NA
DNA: TGTGCCAGCAGCCAAGATAGGTCCAATGAGCAGTTCTTC
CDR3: CASSQDRSNEQFF

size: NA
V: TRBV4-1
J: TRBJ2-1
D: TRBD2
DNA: TGCGCCAGCAGCCATGTAAGAGTGGCGGGGGGGCAGGGGAATGAGCAGTTCTTC
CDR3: CASSHVRVAGGQGNEQFF

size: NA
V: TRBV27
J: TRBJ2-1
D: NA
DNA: TGTGCCAGCAGTCTCCGTCAGTTGGACCACAATGAGCAGTTCTTC
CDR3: CASSLRQLDHNEQFF

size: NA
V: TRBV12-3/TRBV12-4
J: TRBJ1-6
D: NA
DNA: TGTGCCAGCAGTTTAGTACAGGTGAATTCACCCCTCCACTTT
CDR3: CASSLVQVNSPLHF

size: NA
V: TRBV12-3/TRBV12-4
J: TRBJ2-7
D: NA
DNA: TGTGCCAGCAAAAGCTCCTACGAGCAGTACTTC
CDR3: CASKSSYEQYF

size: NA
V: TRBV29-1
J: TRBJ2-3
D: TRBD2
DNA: TGCAGCGTGAAAGTAGCGGGAGGACCGCAGTATTTT
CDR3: CSVKVAGGPQYF

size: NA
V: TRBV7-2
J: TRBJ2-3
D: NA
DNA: TGTGCCAGCAGCTTAGGCCGGGGCCTCGGAACAGATACGCAGTATTTT
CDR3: CASSLGRGLGTDTQYF

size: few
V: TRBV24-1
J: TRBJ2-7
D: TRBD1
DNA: TGTGCCACCAGTGATGGAACAGGGGGCGAGCAGTACTTC
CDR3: CATSDGTGGEQYF

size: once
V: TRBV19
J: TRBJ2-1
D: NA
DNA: TGTGCCAGTAGTCCTCAGGGGAGGACCTACAATGAGCAGTTCTTC
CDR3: CASSPQGRTYNEQFF

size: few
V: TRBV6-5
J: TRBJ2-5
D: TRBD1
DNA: TGTGCCAGCAGTCAGGACAGGGAAGAGACCCAGTACTTC
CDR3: CASSQDREETQYF

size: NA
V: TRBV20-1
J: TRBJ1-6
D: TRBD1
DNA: TGCAGTGCTCCCCGGGACAGGCTGAATTCACCCCTCCACTTT
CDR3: CSAPRDRLNSPLHF

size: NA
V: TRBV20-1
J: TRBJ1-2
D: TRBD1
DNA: TGCAGTGCTAGATCACAGGGGGCCTATGGCTACACCTTC
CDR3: CSARSQGAYGYTF

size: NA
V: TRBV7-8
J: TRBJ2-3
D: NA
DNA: TGTGCCAGCAGCTCAGAGACAGGAAGCACAGATACGCAGTATTTT
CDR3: CASSSETGSTDTQYF

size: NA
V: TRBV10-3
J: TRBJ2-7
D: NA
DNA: TGTGCCATCAGTGAGTCCGGCTCCGTCTACGAGCAGTACTTC
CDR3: CAISESGSVYEQYF

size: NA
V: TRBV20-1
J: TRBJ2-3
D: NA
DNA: TGCAGTGCTAGACCCTCCCAGGGTAGCACAGATACGCAGTATTTT
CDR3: CSARPSQGSTDTQYF

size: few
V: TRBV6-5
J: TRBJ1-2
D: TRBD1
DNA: TGTGCCAGCAGTTACCTCGCTCCTGTGACAGGGGATGGCTACACCTTC
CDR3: CASSYLAPVTGDGYTF

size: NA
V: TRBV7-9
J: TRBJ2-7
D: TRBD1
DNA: TGTGCCAGCAGCTTCGACAGGGGGAAGCAGTACTTC
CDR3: CASSFDRGKQYF

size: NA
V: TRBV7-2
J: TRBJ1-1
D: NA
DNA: TGTGCCAGCAGCCCCCGGGGAGGGATAATGAACACTGAAGCTTTCTTT
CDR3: CASSPRGGIMNTEAFF

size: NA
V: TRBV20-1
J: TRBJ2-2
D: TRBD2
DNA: TGCAGTGCTAGCCAAGGACTAGCGCGGAACACCGGGGAGCTGTTTTTT
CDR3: CSASQGLARNTGELFF

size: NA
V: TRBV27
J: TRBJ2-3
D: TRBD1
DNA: TGTGCCAGCCAGTCAACAGGGGGCACAGATACGCAGTATTTT
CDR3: CASQSTGGTDTQYF

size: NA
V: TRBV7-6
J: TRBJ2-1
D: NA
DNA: TGTGCCAGCAGCCTCCGACAAGCCTCCTACAATGAGCAGTTCTTC
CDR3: CASSLRQASYNEQFF

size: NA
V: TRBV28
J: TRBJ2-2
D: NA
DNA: TGTGCCGGCATTGACGGGACGGCGTTGGCCGGGGAGCTGTTTTTT
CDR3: CAGIDGTALAGELFF

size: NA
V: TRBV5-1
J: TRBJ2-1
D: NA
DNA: TGCGCCAGCAGCCAGGGTAACTACAATGAGCAGTTCTTC
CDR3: CASSQGNYNEQFF

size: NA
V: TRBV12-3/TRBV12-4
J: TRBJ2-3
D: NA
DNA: TGTGCCAGCAGTTTAGATGGGGGGAGAGAAGATACGCAGTATTTT
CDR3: CASSLDGGREDTQYF

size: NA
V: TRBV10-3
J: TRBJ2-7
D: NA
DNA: TGTGCCATCAGTCCACAGGTAGGGTACTACGAGCAGTACTTC
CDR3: CAISPQVGYYEQYF

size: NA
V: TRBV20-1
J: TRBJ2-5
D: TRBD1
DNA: TGCAGTGCTAGGGCACAGGGGGCCCCGGAGACCCAGTACTTC
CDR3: CSARAQGAPETQYF

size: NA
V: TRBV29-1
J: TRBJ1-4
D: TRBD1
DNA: TGCAGCGTTGTTCCACCGGGACAGGGCTATGAAAAACTGTTTTTT
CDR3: CSVVPPGQGYEKLFF

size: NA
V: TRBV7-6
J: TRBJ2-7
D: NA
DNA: TGTGCCAGCAGCTCGACGCGGGAAGACGAGCAGTACTTC
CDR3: CASSSTREDEQYF

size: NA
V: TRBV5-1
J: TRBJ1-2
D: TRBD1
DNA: TGCGCCAGCAGCTTGGCACTGGCAGGGGGTGTCTATGGCTACACCTTC
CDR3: CASSLALAGGVYGYTF

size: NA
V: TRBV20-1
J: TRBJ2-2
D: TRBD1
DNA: TGCAGTGCTCGGGACAGTAGTTACACCGGGGAGCTGTTTTTT
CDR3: CSARDSSYTGELFF

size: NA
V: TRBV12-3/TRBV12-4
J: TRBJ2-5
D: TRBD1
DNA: TGTGCCAGCAGTTGGGGACAGGGGAAAGAGACCCAGTACTTC
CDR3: CASSWGQGKETQYF